Described below is a single T cell receptor (beta chain) sequence and its context. This sample was included in a study of OX40 agonist ivuxolimab in advanced cancers. Libraries were prepared by immunoSEQ multiplex PCR; TCRdb keeps only in-frame clonotypes and omits some of them. The data show more than 45,000 clones, approximately 80% seen once. Trimming cost V 6 bases and J 1 base, with 12 bases left between them. This CDR3 has 15 amino acids. Germline values: CDR1 LNHDA, CDR2 SQIVND (reference sequence). The rearrangement joins TRBV19 to TRBJ2-2; maybe TRBD2 (6 bases). This receptor was obtained from an adult with an advanced solid tumor such as melanoma, head and neck, liver or kidney cancer. The source material was CD4+ or CD8+ T cells sorted from blood, sampled in a trial of the OX40 agonist ivuxolimab. The CDR3 DNA sequence: TGTGCCAGTAGACCCCCGGGACTGAACACCGGGGAGCTGTTTTTT. It specifies CASRPPGLNTGELFF. Combining the CDR3 with reference TRBV19 and TRBJ2-2 gives the whole variable domain DGGITQSPKYLFRKEGQNVTLSCEQNLNHDAMYWYRQDPGQGLRLIYYSQIVNDFQKGDIAEGYSVSREKKESFPLTVTSAQKNPTAFYLCASRPPGLNTGELFFGEGSRLTVL.